This is a list of T cell receptor beta chains from one sample in a study of shared clonotypes between healthy human individuals. The method was immunoSEQ multiplex PCR; TCRdb's version includes in-frame clones alone and lacks a portion of them. Of about 680,000 clones detected, about 91% appear once; the ten largest clones hold approximately 22%. The specimen sequenced was naive CD8+ T cells sorted from blood. The receptors here all came from a man aged 30 to 39 in good health. Both conserved end residues are part of each CDR3. Fields, in order: CDR3 DNA, CDR3 protein, D gene, clone size, V gene, J gene. A D gene is named only where the DNA matches it firmly. Rows may omit the clone size; those that give it use once, few, many or a size class.

TGTGCCAGCAGCGTATACCGGGACAACTCCTACGAGCAGTACTTC	CASSVYRDNSYEQYF	.	.	TRBV28	TRBJ2-7
TGTGCCAGCAGTCTTCAAGACGGGACTACTTCTCACAATGAGCAGTTCTTC	CASSLQDGTTSHNEQFF	TRBD2	.	TRBV28	TRBJ2-1
TGTGCCACCAGCAGATCGGGAGTCTACAATGAGCAGTTCTTC	CATSRSGVYNEQFF	.	.	TRBV15	TRBJ2-1
TGCAGCGTTTGGGACAGGGGGGACTCCTACGAGCAGTACTTC	CSVWDRGDSYEQYF	TRBD1	.	TRBV29-1	TRBJ2-7
TGTGCCAGCAGCTTAGGGATCTCTCAGCCCCAGCATTTT	CASSLGISQPQHF	.	.	TRBV11-3	TRBJ1-5
TGTGCCAGCAGCTTGTTAGGGAGCTACGAGCAGTACTTC	CASSLLGSYEQYF	.	.	TRBV5-4	TRBJ2-7
TGTGCCAGCAGCCCGCCCGTTAAGACCTACGGGGCTGGGGCCTACGAGCAGTACTTC	CASSPPVKTYGAGAYEQYF	.	.	TRBV5-8	TRBJ2-7
TGTGCCAGCAGCCAAGCTCTGTATCCGCCCGAAGAGACCCAGTACTTC	CASSQALYPPEETQYF	.	.	TRBV14	TRBJ2-5
TGTGCCAGCAGTCCTACTAGCGGGAGTGAGCAGTTCTTC	CASSPTSGSEQFF	TRBD2	.	TRBV5-4	TRBJ2-1
TGTGCCAGCTCACCACCATCACAGGGGGCAAATGAAAAACTGTTTTTT	CASSPPSQGANEKLFF	TRBD1	.	TRBV18	TRBJ1-4
TGTGCCAGTAGTATAGATAGGACACCCAACACTGAAGCTTTCTTT	CASSIDRTPNTEAFF	.	few	TRBV19	TRBJ1-1
TGTGCCAGCAGCGCCGAGGGTTTATCTCGGAAGGAGCAGTACTTC	CASSAEGLSRKEQYF	.	.	TRBV9	TRBJ2-7
TGCGCCAGCAGCCAAGAACAGGGGTATGGGAGTGAAAAACTGTTTTTT	CASSQEQGYGSEKLFF	TRBD1	.	TRBV4-1	TRBJ1-4
TGTGCCAGTAGTATGTATGGGGGCTACGAGCAGTACTTC	CASSMYGGYEQYF	.	.	TRBV19	TRBJ2-7
TGTGCCAGCAGCTCGGGACTAGCGGGCTTATCCTACAATGAGCAGTTCTTC	CASSSGLAGLSYNEQFF	TRBD2	.	TRBV7-9	TRBJ2-1
TGTGCCAGCAGTTCCGGGACAGGGAGTAGCAATCAGCCCCAGCATTTT	CASSSGTGSSNQPQHF	TRBD1	.	TRBV2	TRBJ1-5
TGCGCCACCATCCCTAGCGGGGGTGCTTACGAGCAGTACTTC	CATIPSGGAYEQYF	TRBD2	once	TRBV10-2	TRBJ2-7
TGTGCCGTCACTACGGGCGCGAACACCGGGGAGCTGTTTTTT	CAVTTGANTGELFF	.	.	TRBV10-3	TRBJ2-2
TGCGCCAGCAATGAGTGGGACGGCTCCTACGAGCAGTACTTC	CASNEWDGSYEQYF	.	.	TRBV10-2	TRBJ2-7
TGTGCCAGCAGCGATCCAGGGGGTATGACTAGCGGGGACAATGAGCAGTTCTTC	CASSDPGGMTSGDNEQFF	TRBD2	.	TRBV9	TRBJ2-1
TGCGCCACCGAAGCTAGCTACGAGCAGTACTTC	CATEASYEQYF	.	.	TRBV10-2	TRBJ2-7
TGTGCCAGCAGCGTTTTTGACACCGGGGAGCTGTTTTTT	CASSVFDTGELFF	.	.	TRBV9	TRBJ2-2
TGTGCCAGCAGTGAACCGAACCCCGAGTACCAAGAGACCCAGTACTTC	CASSEPNPEYQETQYF	.	.	TRBV6-1	TRBJ2-5
TGTGCCAGCAGTTCCGCCGGGACAGGGAAGTACCACGAGCAGTACTTC	CASSSAGTGKYHEQYF	TRBD1	.	TRBV27	TRBJ2-7
TGTGCCAGCAGCGTAGCGGGAGGGGGTTACGAGCAGTACTTC	CASSVAGGGYEQYF	TRBD2	.	TRBV27	TRBJ2-7
TGTGCCAGCAGTTACGGACACGCTCAGCCCCAGCATTTT	CASSYGHAQPQHF	.	.	TRBV27	TRBJ1-5
TGTGCCAGCAGCTTTAGGGGAAGCACAGATACGCAGTATTTT	CASSFRGSTDTQYF	.	.	TRBV7-9	TRBJ2-3
TGCGCCAGCAGCCAAGAATACGAGCAGTACTTC	CASSQEYEQYF	.	.	TRBV4-1	TRBJ2-7
TGTGCCAGTCGGACCTCACAAGAGACCCAGTACTTC	CASRTSQETQYF	.	.	TRBV7-9	TRBJ2-5
TGTGCCAGCAGTGATTCTGCGGGGGCCCATCAGCCCCAGCATTTT	CASSDSAGAHQPQHF	.	once	TRBV6-1	TRBJ1-5
TGTGCCAGCAGTTCGACAGGGGGGAACACTGAAGCTTTCTTT	CASSSTGGNTEAFF	TRBD1	.	TRBV27	TRBJ1-1
TGTGCCAGCAGCCCCGGGACTAGCGGTTCCTACGAGCAGTACTTC	CASSPGTSGSYEQYF	TRBD2	.	TRBV7-6	TRBJ2-7
TGTGCCAGCAGCTTGCGGGGACAGCGGTCCCTAAATCAGCCCCAGCATTTT	CASSLRGQRSLNQPQHF	TRBD1	once	TRBV5-6	TRBJ1-5
TGTGCCACCAGCGGGCCGGGACAGGGGGCCTATGGCTACACCTTC	CATSGPGQGAYGYTF	TRBD1	.	TRBV15	TRBJ1-2
TGTGCCAGCAGTTGGGGGTTCGCCTACGAGCAGTACTTC	CASSWGFAYEQYF	.	once	TRBV6-5	TRBJ2-7
TGTGCCACCAGCAGAGATCGCACGACCTCCTACGAGCAGTACTTC	CATSRDRTTSYEQYF	.	.	TRBV15	TRBJ2-7
TGTGCCAGCAGCTCCCGGACTAGCGGGGACAATGAGCAGTTCTTC	CASSSRTSGDNEQFF	TRBD2	.	TRBV11-1	TRBJ2-1
TGTGCCAGCAGCTTAGCAACCCCTCTCCTCCCTCCGGATACGCAGTATTTT	CASSLATPLLPPDTQYF	.	many	TRBV7-2	TRBJ2-3
TGTGCCAGCAGTTTATCCCCAAGGGGGCTCAGTTACTTC	CASSLSPRGLSYF	TRBD1	.	TRBV27	TRBJ2-4
TGTGCCAGCTCACCGGCAGACTCCTACGAGCAGTACTTC	CASSPADSYEQYF	.	.	TRBV18	TRBJ2-7
TGTGCCAGCAGCTTAACCTTGGACAGGCCTTTAGGAGGCTACACCTTC	CASSLTLDRPLGGYTF	TRBD1	.	TRBV7-9	TRBJ1-2